These T cell receptor beta chains were read from a single sample in a study of T cell responses to AZD1222 COVID-19 vaccine. Only in-frame clones appear in the TCRdb table, and some are missing; sequencing was by immunoSEQ multiplex PCR. The sample shows around 110,000 clones, approximately 93% of them seen only once. Sequencing used peripheral blood, obtained on day 0 of AZD1222 vaccination. The source is an adult in good health. The CDR3 runs from the conserved cysteine through the conserved F or W. Each record gives: CDR3 length, clone size, D gene, V gene, J gene, CDR3 protein, CDR3 DNA. A D gene is named only where the DNA matches it firmly. The size of a clone is reported for some rows only, either as once, few or many, or as a class for expanded clones.

CDR3 length: 13; clone size: NA; D gene: NA; V gene: TRBV12-3/TRBV12-4; J gene: TRBJ1-4; CDR3 protein: CASSFSQGEKLFF; CDR3 DNA: TGTGCCAGCAGTTTTTCACAGGGTGAAAAACTGTTTTTT
CDR3 length: 16; clone size: NA; D gene: TRBD2; V gene: TRBV19; J gene: TRBJ2-7; CDR3 protein: CASSIGASGGTYEQYF; CDR3 DNA: TGTGCCAGTAGTATAGGGGCTAGCGGGGGAACCTACGAGCAGTACTTC
CDR3 length: 12; clone size: NA; D gene: NA; V gene: TRBV7-9; J gene: TRBJ1-2; CDR3 protein: CASTERTYGYTF; CDR3 DNA: TGTGCCAGCACCGAGAGAACATATGGCTACACCTTC
CDR3 length: 13; clone size: NA; D gene: NA; V gene: TRBV19; J gene: TRBJ1-3; CDR3 protein: CASNGDRGNTIYF; CDR3 DNA: TGTGCCAGTAACGGGGACCGAGGAAACACCATATATTTT
CDR3 length: 13; clone size: NA; D gene: NA; V gene: TRBV28; J gene: TRBJ2-7; CDR3 protein: CASSYGSSREQYF; CDR3 DNA: TGTGCCAGCAGTTACGGGAGCTCGAGGGAGCAGTACTTC
CDR3 length: 13; clone size: NA; D gene: TRBD2; V gene: TRBV14; J gene: TRBJ2-7; CDR3 protein: CASSQALGLAPYF; CDR3 DNA: TGTGCCAGCAGCCAAGCCCTAGGACTAGCGCCGTACTTC
CDR3 length: 15; clone size: NA; D gene: NA; V gene: TRBV27; J gene: TRBJ2-3; CDR3 protein: CASSSGTHSTDTQYF; CDR3 DNA: TGTGCCAGCAGCTCCGGGACTCATAGCACAGATACGCAGTATTTT
CDR3 length: 12; clone size: once; D gene: NA; V gene: TRBV3-1/TRBV3-2; J gene: TRBJ2-7; CDR3 protein: CASSQSSGEQYF; CDR3 DNA: TGTGCCAGCAGCCAAAGTTCAGGCGAGCAGTACTTC
CDR3 length: 14; clone size: once; D gene: TRBD1; V gene: TRBV28; J gene: TRBJ2-1; CDR3 protein: CASSFVTGIDEQFF; CDR3 DNA: TGTGCCAGCAGTTTTGTGACAGGGATCGATGAGCAGTTCTTC
CDR3 length: 15; clone size: NA; D gene: NA; V gene: TRBV18; J gene: TRBJ1-1; CDR3 protein: CASSPPSVYGTEAFF; CDR3 DNA: TGTGCCAGCTCACCACCGTCAGTGTACGGCACTGAAGCTTTCTTT
CDR3 length: 11; clone size: NA; D gene: TRBD1; V gene: TRBV28; J gene: TRBJ1-6; CDR3 protein: CASSYGTGIHF; CDR3 DNA: TGTGCCAGCAGTTACGGGACAGGGATCCACTTT
CDR3 length: 16; clone size: once; D gene: NA; V gene: TRBV19; J gene: TRBJ1-1; CDR3 protein: CASSIGRGVLNTEAFF; CDR3 DNA: TGTGCCAGTAGTATTGGCAGAGGCGTTTTGAACACTGAAGCTTTCTTT
CDR3 length: 17; clone size: NA; D gene: TRBD2; V gene: TRBV4-1; J gene: TRBJ2-2; CDR3 protein: CASRPSGGVRLTGELFF; CDR3 DNA: TGCGCCAGCAGGCCTAGCGGGGGGGTCCGACTTACCGGGGAGCTGTTTTTT
CDR3 length: 13; clone size: NA; D gene: NA; V gene: TRBV7-6; J gene: TRBJ2-2; CDR3 protein: CASSADSTGELFF; CDR3 DNA: TGTGCCAGCAGCGCTGATTCGACCGGGGAGCTGTTTTTT
CDR3 length: 15; clone size: few; D gene: TRBD1; V gene: TRBV5-1; J gene: TRBJ2-2; CDR3 protein: CASSKTGHGAGELFF; CDR3 DNA: TGCGCCAGCAGCAAGACAGGGCACGGGGCCGGGGAGCTGTTTTTT
CDR3 length: 18; clone size: NA; D gene: NA; V gene: TRBV7-2; J gene: TRBJ2-3; CDR3 protein: CASSLAGFGTAIGDTQYF; CDR3 DNA: TGTGCCAGCAGCTTAGCCGGGTTCGGGACTGCTATCGGCGATACGCAGTATTTT
CDR3 length: 15; clone size: NA; D gene: NA; V gene: TRBV30; J gene: TRBJ2-6; CDR3 protein: CAWSVSGTGANVLTF; CDR3 DNA: TGTGCCTGGAGTGTATCGGGTACTGGGGCCAACGTCCTGACTTTC
CDR3 length: 16; clone size: NA; D gene: TRBD1; V gene: TRBV4-2; J gene: TRBJ1-6; CDR3 protein: CASSQPGQGAMGSLHF; CDR3 DNA: TGTGCCAGCAGCCAACCAGGACAGGGGGCGATGGGGTCCCTCCACTTT
CDR3 length: 14; clone size: NA; D gene: NA; V gene: TRBV29-1; J gene: TRBJ1-5; CDR3 protein: CSVAVPPSNQPQHF; CDR3 DNA: TGCAGCGTTGCCGTACCTCCTAGCAATCAGCCCCAGCATTTT
CDR3 length: 14; clone size: NA; D gene: TRBD2; V gene: TRBV19; J gene: TRBJ2-7; CDR3 protein: CASSPVGGGNEQYF; CDR3 DNA: TGTGCCAGTAGCCCCGTCGGGGGAGGGAACGAGCAGTACTTC
CDR3 length: 12; clone size: NA; D gene: NA; V gene: TRBV6-5; J gene: TRBJ1-5; CDR3 protein: CASARSNQPQHF; CDR3 DNA: TGTGCCAGCGCCCGGAGCAATCAGCCCCAGCATTTT
CDR3 length: 13; clone size: once; D gene: NA; V gene: TRBV29-1; J gene: TRBJ1-1; CDR3 protein: CSVWVGADTEAFF; CDR3 DNA: TGCAGCGTTTGGGTTGGGGCGGACACTGAAGCTTTCTTT
CDR3 length: 16; clone size: NA; D gene: NA; V gene: TRBV7-9; J gene: TRBJ2-6; CDR3 protein: CASSLFQGPGANVLTF; CDR3 DNA: TGTGCCAGCAGCTTATTTCAGGGGCCTGGGGCCAACGTCCTGACTTTC